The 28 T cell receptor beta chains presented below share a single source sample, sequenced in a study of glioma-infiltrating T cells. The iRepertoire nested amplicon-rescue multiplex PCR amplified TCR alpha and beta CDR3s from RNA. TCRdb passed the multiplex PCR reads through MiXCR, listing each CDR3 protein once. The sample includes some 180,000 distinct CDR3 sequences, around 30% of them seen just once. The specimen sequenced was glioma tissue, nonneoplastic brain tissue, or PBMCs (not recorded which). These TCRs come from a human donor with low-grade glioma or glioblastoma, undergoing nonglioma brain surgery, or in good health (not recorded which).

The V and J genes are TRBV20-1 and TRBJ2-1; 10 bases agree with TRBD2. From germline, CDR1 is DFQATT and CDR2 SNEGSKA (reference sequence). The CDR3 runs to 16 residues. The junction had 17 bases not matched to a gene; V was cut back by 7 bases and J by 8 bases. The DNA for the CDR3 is TGCAGTGAAGGACGACTAGCGGGCCTACCATACGATGAGCAGTTCTTC. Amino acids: CSEGRLAGLPYDEQFF.

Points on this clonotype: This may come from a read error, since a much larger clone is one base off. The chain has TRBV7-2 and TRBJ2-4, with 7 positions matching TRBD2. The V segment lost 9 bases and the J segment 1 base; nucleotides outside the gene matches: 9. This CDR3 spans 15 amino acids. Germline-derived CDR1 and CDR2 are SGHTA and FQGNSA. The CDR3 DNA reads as TGTGCCAGGGGTGTAGCGGGTCAGGCCAAAAACATTCAGTACTTC. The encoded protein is CARGVAGQAKNIQYF.

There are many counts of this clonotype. In DNA form, the CDR3 reads TGTGCCAGCAGCTCTCGGGCCCGGAACACTGAAGCTTTCTTT. This sequence encodes CASSSRARNTEAFF. The rearrangement joins TRBV9 to TRBJ1-1, with unresolved D. Germline V gene data show CDR1 as SGDLS and CDR2 as YYNGEE. V dropped 4 bases and J dropped 1 base, with 11 bases sitting between them. The CDR3 extends over 14 amino acids. Based on the CDR3 plus reference TRBV9 and TRBJ1-1, the full variable domain is DSGVTQTPKHLITATGQRVTLRCSPRSGDLSVYWYQQSLDQGLQFLIQYYNGEERAKGNILERFSAQQFPDLHSELNLSSLELGDSALYFCASSSRARNTEAFFGQGTRLTVV.

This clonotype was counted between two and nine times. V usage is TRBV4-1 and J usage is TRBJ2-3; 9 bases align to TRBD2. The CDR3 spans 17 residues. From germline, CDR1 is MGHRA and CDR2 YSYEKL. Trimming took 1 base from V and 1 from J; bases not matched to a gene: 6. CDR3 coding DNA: TGCGCCAGCAGCCAAGGGAGAGCTAGCGGGGGCACAGATACGCAGTATTTT. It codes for CASSQGRASGGTDTQYF.

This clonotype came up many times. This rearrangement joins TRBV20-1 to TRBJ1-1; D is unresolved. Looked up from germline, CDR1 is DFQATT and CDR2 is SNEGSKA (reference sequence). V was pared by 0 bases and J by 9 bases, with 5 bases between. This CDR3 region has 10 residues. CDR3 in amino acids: CSARDRQAFF. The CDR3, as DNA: TGCAGTGCTAGAGACAGACAAGCTTTCTTT.

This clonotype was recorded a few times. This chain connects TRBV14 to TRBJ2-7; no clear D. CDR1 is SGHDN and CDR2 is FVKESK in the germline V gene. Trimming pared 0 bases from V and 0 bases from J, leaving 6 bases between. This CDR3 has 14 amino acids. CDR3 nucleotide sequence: TGTGCCAGCAGCCAAGAGGCCAGCTCCTACGAGCAGTACTTC. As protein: CASSQEASSYEQYF.

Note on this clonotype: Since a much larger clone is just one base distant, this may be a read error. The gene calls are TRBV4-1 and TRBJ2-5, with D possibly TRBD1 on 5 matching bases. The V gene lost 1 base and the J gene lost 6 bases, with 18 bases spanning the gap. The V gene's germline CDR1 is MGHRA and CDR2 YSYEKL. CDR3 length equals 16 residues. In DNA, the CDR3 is TGCGCCAGCAGCCAAGGGGTCAGGGATGGTCCGCAGACCCAGTACTTC. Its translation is CASSQGVRDGPQTQYF.

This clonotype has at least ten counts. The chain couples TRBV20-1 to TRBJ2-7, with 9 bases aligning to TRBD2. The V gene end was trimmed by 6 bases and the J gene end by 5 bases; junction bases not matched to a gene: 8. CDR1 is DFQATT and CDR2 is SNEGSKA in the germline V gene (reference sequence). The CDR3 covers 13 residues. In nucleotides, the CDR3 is TGCAGTGCCCAGCGGCGGGAGGGAGACGAGCAGTACTTC. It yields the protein CSAQRREGDEQYF.

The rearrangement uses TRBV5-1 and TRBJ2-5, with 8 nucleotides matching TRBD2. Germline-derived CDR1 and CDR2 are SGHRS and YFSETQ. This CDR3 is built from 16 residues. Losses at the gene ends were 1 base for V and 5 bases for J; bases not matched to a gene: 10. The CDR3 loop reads CASSLLASGSAETQYF. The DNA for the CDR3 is TGCGCCAGCAGCTTGTTGGCCAGCGGGAGTGCGGAGACCCAGTACTTC.

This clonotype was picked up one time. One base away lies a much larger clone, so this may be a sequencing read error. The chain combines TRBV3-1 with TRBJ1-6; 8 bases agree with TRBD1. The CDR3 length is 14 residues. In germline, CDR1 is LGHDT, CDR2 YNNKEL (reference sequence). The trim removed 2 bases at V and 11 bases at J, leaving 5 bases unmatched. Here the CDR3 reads CASSQRTGNPPLHF. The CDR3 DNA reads TGTGCCAGCAGCCAAAGGACAGGGAATCCACCCCTCCACTTT.

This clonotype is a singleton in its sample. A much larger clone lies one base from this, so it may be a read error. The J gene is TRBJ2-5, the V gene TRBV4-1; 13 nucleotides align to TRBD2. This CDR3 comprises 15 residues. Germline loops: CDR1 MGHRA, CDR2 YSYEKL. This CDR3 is CANSRTSGSWETQYF. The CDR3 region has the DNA TGCGCCAACAGCCGGACTAGCGGGAGTTGGGAGACCCAGTACTTC.

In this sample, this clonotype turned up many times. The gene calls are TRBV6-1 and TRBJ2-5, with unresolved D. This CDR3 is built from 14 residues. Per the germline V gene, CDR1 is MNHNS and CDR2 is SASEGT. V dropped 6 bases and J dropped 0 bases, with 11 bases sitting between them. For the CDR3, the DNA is TGTGCCAGCAGCCTCTCATTGTACCAAGAGACCCAGTACTTC. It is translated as CASSLSLYQETQYF.

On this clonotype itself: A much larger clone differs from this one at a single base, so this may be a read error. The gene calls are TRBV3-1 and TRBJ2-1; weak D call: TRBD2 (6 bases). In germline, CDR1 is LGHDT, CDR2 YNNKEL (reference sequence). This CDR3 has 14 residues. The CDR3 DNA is TGTGCCAGCGGGGGTAGCGGAGGGGATAATGAGCAGCTCTTC. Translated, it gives CASGGSGGDNEQLF.

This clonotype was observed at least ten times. As DNA, the CDR3 is TGTGCCAGCAGTAACAGGGGGCATGGGGACGAGCAGTACTTC. This encodes CASSNRGHGDEQYF. V is TRBV6-1 and J is TRBJ2-7; 9 nucleotides agree with TRBD1. With V trimmed by 5 bases and J by 5 bases, 7 bases remained unmatched. Germline V lookup: CDR1 MNHNS, CDR2 SASEGT. The CDR3 spans 14 residues.

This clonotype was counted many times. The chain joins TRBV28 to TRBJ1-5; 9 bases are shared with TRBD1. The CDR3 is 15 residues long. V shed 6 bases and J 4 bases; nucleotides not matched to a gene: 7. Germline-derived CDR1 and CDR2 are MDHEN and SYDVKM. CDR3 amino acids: CASRSTGGRNQPQHF. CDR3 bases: TGTGCCAGCAGGTCGACAGGGGGGAGGAATCAGCCCCAGCATTTT.

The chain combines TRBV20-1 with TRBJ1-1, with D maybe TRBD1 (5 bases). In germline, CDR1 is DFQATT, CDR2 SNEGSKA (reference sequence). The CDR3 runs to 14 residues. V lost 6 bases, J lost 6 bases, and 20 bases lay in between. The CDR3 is CSAGGAGIVAEAFF. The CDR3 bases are TGCAGTGCGGGAGGGGCAGGCATCGTCGCTGAAGCTTTCTTT.

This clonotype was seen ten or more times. This chain's CDR3 is CSASQQGTEAFF. In DNA form, the CDR3 reads TGCAGTGCTAGCCAACAGGGCACTGAAGCTTTCTTT. This rearrangement joins TRBV20-1 to TRBJ1-1; possibly TRBD1 for D (6 bases). This CDR3 region has 12 residues. The germline V gene encodes CDR1 DFQATT and CDR2 SNEGSKA (reference sequence). V was trimmed by 3 bases and J by 4 bases, leaving 9 bases between them.

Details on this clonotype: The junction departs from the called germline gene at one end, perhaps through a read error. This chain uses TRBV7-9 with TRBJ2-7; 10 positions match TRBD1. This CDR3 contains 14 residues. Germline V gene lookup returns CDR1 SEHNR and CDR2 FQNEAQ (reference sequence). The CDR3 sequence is CASSDRGQGNEKYF. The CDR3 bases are TGTGCCAGTAGCGACCGGGGACAGGGGAACGAGAAGTACTTC.

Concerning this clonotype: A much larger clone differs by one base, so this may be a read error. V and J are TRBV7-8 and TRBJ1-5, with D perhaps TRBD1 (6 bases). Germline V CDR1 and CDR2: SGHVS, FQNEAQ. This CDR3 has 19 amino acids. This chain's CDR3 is CASSPKGVLDSYSNQPKHF. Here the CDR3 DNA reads TGTGCCAGCAGCCCCAAAGGAGTCTTGGACAGTTATAGCAATCAGCCCAAGCATTTT.

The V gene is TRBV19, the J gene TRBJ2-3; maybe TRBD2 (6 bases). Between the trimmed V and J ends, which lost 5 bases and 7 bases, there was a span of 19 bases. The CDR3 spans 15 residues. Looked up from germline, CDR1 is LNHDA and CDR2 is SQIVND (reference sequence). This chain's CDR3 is CASSLAGTPPHTQYF. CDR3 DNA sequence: TGTGCCAGTAGTCTCGCGGGAACCCCCCCCCATACGCAGTATTTT.

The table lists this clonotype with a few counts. CDR3 protein: CASSQDPDSQETQYF. CDR3 DNA: TGTGCCAGCAGCCAAGATCCGGACTCACAAGAGACCCAGTACTTC. The chain carries TRBV4-2 and TRBJ2-5; D is perhaps TRBD2 (5 bases). Trimming left V 0 bases short and J 2 bases short, with 10 bases between. CDR1 and CDR2 from the germline V gene are LGHNA and YNFKEQ. The CDR3 has 15 amino acids.

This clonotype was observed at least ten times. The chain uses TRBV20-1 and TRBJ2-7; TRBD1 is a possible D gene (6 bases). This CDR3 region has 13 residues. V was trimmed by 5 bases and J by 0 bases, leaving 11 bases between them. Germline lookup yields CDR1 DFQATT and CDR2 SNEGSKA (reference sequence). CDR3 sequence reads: CSAAMDSSYEQYF. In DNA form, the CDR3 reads TGCAGTGCTGCAATGGACAGCTCCTACGAGCAGTACTTC.

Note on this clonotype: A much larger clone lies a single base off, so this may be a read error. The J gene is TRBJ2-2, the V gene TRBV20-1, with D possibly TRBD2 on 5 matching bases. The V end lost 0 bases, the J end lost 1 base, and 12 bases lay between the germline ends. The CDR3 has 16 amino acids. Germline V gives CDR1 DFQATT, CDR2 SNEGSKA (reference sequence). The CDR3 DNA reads TGCAGTGCTAGAGATGGCCAGCGGAGGAACACCGGGGAGCTGTTTTTT. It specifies CSARDGQRRNTGELFF.

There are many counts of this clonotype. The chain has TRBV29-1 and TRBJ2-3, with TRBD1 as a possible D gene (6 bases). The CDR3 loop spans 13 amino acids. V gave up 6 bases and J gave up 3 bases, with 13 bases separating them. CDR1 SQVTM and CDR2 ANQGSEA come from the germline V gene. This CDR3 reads CSVGTSGTDTQYF. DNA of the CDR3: TGCAGCGTCGGGACATCGGGGACAGATACGCAGTATTTT.

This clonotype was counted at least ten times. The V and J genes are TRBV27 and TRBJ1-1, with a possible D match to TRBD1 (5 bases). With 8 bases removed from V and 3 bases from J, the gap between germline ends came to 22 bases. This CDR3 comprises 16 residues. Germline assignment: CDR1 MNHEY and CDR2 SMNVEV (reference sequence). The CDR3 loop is CASHSGTAAGYTEAFF. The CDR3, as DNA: TGTGCCAGCCATTCCGGGACCGCCGCGGGTTACACTGAAGCTTTCTTT.

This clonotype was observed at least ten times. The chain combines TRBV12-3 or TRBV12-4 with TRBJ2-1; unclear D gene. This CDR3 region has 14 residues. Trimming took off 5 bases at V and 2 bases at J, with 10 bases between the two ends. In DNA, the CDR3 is TGTGCCAGCAGTCCCTCCCTCGCCTACAATGAGCAGTTCTTC. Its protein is CASSPSLAYNEQFF.

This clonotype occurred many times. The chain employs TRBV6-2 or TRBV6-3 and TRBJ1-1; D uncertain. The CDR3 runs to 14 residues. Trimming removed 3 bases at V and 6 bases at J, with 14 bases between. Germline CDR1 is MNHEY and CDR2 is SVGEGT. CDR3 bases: TGTGCCAGCAGTTATGGGGTCGGGGTGGCTGAAGCTTTCTTT. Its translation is CASSYGVGVAEAFF.

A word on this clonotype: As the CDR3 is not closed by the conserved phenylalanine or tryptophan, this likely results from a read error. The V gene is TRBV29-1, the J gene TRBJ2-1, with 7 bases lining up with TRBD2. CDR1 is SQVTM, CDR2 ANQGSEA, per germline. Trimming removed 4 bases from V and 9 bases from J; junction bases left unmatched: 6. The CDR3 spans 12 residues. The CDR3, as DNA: TGCAGCGTTGTGCGGGAGAACGCTGAGCAGTTCTCC. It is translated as CSVVRENAEQFS.